Sequencing of this T cell receptor beta chain was carried out in a study of T-cell memory formation after mild COVID-19. Study information: TCR clusters were largely donor specific.

Overall study results and limits: Clones that got smaller from day 15 to 85 had even CD4/CD8, while clones growing later tipped toward CD4+. There was no confirmation that second-wave clones peaking on day 37 were SARS-CoV-2 specific.

V was pared by 0 bases and J by 6 bases, with 5 bases of the junction left unmatched. CDR3 length: 15 residues. Germline V CDR1 and CDR2: SGHNT, YYREEE (reference sequence). Using its own MiXCR run on the 5' RACE reads, TCRdb lists one record per CDR3 protein. The sample records around 510,000 distinct CDR3 sequences, about 20% being singletons. This clonotype appeared a few times. Its antigen is undetermined. Sequenced: PBMCs or a T cell subset sorted from them (not recorded which). The sequence was collected from an adult woman who had mild COVID-19 (a few samples of this study predate the infection). Cell type and time point are not known. The chain has TRBV5-4 and TRBJ2-2; 7 nucleotides agree with TRBD2. CDR3: CASSLGSGRAGELFF. The DNA of the CDR3 is TGTGCCAGCAGCTTGGGGTCAGGGAGGGCCGGGGAGCTGTTTTTT. Supplemented by reference TRBV5-4 and TRBJ2-2, the full variable domain reads ETGVTQSPTHLIKTRGQQVTLRCSSQSGHNTVSWYQQALGQGPQFIFQYYREEENGRGNFPPRFSGLQFPNYSSELNVNALELDDSALYLCASSLGSGRAGELFFGEGSRLTVL.